This TCR beta chain was sequenced during a study of T cell responses to AZD1222 COVID-19 vaccine. Study information: Pooling covered second doses at about 4 or about 12 weeks. Study-wide findings and caveats: Spike-specific TCR breadth and depth both grew after two AZD1222 doses. Among the donors, most were white British and more were female, and clonal diversity was possibly underestimated.

V lost 0 bases and J 0 bases, leaving 11 bases between the germline ends. Germline-derived CDR1 and CDR2 are SEHNR and FQNEAQ (reference sequence). The CDR3 runs 16 residues. Clones were read by immunoSEQ multiplex PCR, and TCRdb kept only the in-frame ones, dropping some. The table includes more than 150,000 clones, 80% to 90% detected once. As concerns this clone: Its specificity is unknown.

This clonotype was sampled from an adult in good health. The chain recombines TRBV7-9 with TRBJ1-2; D not resolved. The sample here was peripheral blood, taken on day 0 of AZD1222 vaccination. The chain's CDR3 is CASSLAPGEANYGYTF. Written as DNA, the CDR3 is TGTGCCAGCAGCTTAGCGCCGGGAGAGGCTAACTATGGCTACACCTTC.